The 21 T cell receptor beta chains in this list originate from one sample, sequenced in a study of blood T cell repertoires in COVID-19. Produced via immunoSEQ multiplex PCR; TCRdb's table is partial and in-frame only. In the table there are some 400,000 clones, approximately 87% of which are singletons. The sequenced material came from peripheral blood. Every receptor here comes from a woman aged 25 to 45 with COVID-19, enrolled during active disease.

The CDR3 here is CASRTGGDTGELFF. For the CDR3, the DNA is TGTGCCAGCAGGACAGGGGGCGACACCGGGGAGCTGTTTTTT. The chain has TRBV2 and TRBJ2-2; 10 bases match TRBD1. From germline, CDR1 is SNHLY and CDR2 FYNNEI. The CDR3 consists of 14 residues. Unmatched junction bases numbered 1, after V lost 6 bases and J lost 3 bases.

V and J are TRBV5-4 and TRBJ2-1, with 10 bases identical to TRBD2. V was clipped by 5 bases and J by 4 bases; unmatched bases: 6. Looked up from germline, CDR1 is SGHNT and CDR2 is YYREEE (reference sequence). The CDR3 has 15 amino acids. The CDR3 spells CASRQLAGGYNEQFF. CDR3 sequence (DNA): TGTGCCAGCAGACAATTAGCGGGAGGATACAATGAGCAGTTCTTC.

The chain recombines TRBV3-1 (or the pseudogene TRBV3-2) with TRBJ1-4; maybe TRBD1 (5 bases). The CDR3 extends over 14 amino acids. Trimming took off 4 bases at V and 10 bases at J, with 16 bases between the two ends. Germline CDR1 reads LGHDT; CDR2 reads YNNKEL (reference sequence). CDR3 in DNA: TGTGCCAGCAGCCGCGGGGCCAACCCCGGAAAACTGTTTTTT. As protein: CASSRGANPGKLFF.

This chain uses TRBV2 with TRBJ2-4; 10 bases agree with TRBD2. J lost 7 bases, V lost 5 bases, and 5 bases had no gene match. The CDR3 contains 14 residues. Germline V lookup: CDR1 SNHLY, CDR2 FYNNEI. Here the CDR3 reads CASSRTSGGNIQYF. CDR3 coding DNA: TGTGCCAGCAGTCGGACTAGCGGTGGGAACATTCAGTACTTC.

V gene TRBV5-6 combines with J gene TRBJ1-2; D might be TRBD1 (5 bases). The CDR3 spans 14 residues. Germline V lookup: CDR1 SGHDT, CDR2 YYEEEE. Trimming left V 0 bases short and J 3 bases short, with 9 bases between. The CDR3 DNA is TGTGCCAGCAGCTTGGACAGGTGGGACTATGGCTACACCTTC. Protein product: CASSLDRWDYGYTF.

The V and J genes are TRBV5-1 and TRBJ2-2; D call uncertain. V was cut by 1 base and J by 2 bases, with 6 bases left in between. The CDR3 runs 14 residues. From germline, CDR1 is SGHRS and CDR2 YFSETQ. The CDR3 here is CASSLKRNTGELFF. As DNA, the CDR3 is TGCGCCAGCAGCTTGAAGAGAAACACCGGGGAGCTGTTTTTT.

This clone was found once. The chain carries TRBV6-2 or TRBV6-3 and TRBJ2-3, with TRBD2 matching over 11 bases. Looked up from germline, CDR1 is MNHEY and CDR2 is SVGEGT. Trimming at V came to 5 bases and at J to 2 bases, leaving 6 bases not matched to a gene. CDR3 size: 16 residues. The CDR3 sequence: CASSIFSGRATDTQYF. The CDR3, as DNA: TGTGCCAGCAGTATATTTAGCGGGAGGGCCACAGATACGCAGTATTTT.

The genes are TRBV6-2 or TRBV6-3 and TRBJ2-7, with a possible D match to TRBD2 (5 bases). The CDR3 contains 16 residues. Between the trimmed V and J ends, which lost 5 bases and 0 bases, there was a span of 17 bases. CDR1 MNHEY and CDR2 SVGEGT come from the germline V gene. In DNA form, the CDR3 reads TGTGCCAGCAGTGCCACCGGGAAGGGCCACTCCTACGAGCAGTACTTC. Its translation is CASSATGKGHSYEQYF.

The chain recombines TRBV5-6 with TRBJ1-2; 12 nucleotides agree with TRBD1. Germline CDR1 is SGHDT and CDR2 is YYEEEE. Unmatched junction bases numbered 12, after V lost 4 bases and J lost 8 bases. The CDR3 has 16 amino acids. For the CDR3, the DNA is TGTGCCAGCAGCACCGGGACAGGGGGCGCCTTGTTAGGCTACACCTTC. The encoded protein is CASSTGTGGALLGYTF.

The chain uses TRBV10-3 and TRBJ2-5; the D gene is possibly TRBD1 (5 bases). Germline lookup yields CDR1 ENHRY and CDR2 SYGVKD. V shed 2 bases and J shed 5 bases, with 12 bases lying between them. This CDR3 is built from 14 residues. The CDR3 loop reads CAISEGAEEETQYF. The DNA for the CDR3 is TGTGCCATCAGTGAGGGGGCCGAGGAGGAGACCCAGTACTTC.

The chain employs TRBV30 and TRBJ2-5, with 7 bases fitting TRBD2. This CDR3 region has 12 residues. From germline, CDR1 is GTSNPN and CDR2 SVGIG (reference sequence). Germline trimming cut 5 bases from V and 4 bases from J; bases unmatched to any gene: 4. CDR3 nucleotide sequence: TGTGCCTGGGAAGCGGGAATAGAGACCCAGTACTTC. Residues: CAWEAGIETQYF.

The V gene is TRBV6-6, the J gene TRBJ2-7; 8 bases map to TRBD1. The CDR3 is 14 residues long. Trimming removed 4 bases from V and 7 bases from J; junction bases left unmatched: 9. CDR1 and CDR2 from the germline V gene are MNHNY and SVGAGI (reference sequence). DNA of the CDR3: TGTGCCAGCAGTTCCGGCAGGGGGCCATATGAGCAGTACTTC. This sequence encodes CASSSGRGPYEQYF.

The chain joins TRBV10-2 to TRBJ2-7; 8 nucleotides line up with TRBD2. The trim removed 2 bases at V and 7 bases at J, leaving 4 bases unmatched. CDR1 WSHSY and CDR2 SAAADI come from the germline V gene. This CDR3 comprises 13 residues. The CDR3 loop is CASSEIQRGEQYF. CDR3 nucleotides: TGCGCCAGCAGTGAGATCCAGCGGGGGGAGCAGTACTTC.

This chain uses TRBV10-3 with TRBJ2-5; TRBD1 might be the D (6 bases). This CDR3 is built from 15 residues. Trimming took off 2 bases at V and 5 bases at J, with 15 bases between the two ends. CDR1 is ENHRY, CDR2 SYGVKD, per germline. CDR3 region: CAISEGGRGWETQYF. The CDR3 DNA follows: TGTGCCATCAGTGAGGGGGGCAGGGGATGGGAGACCCAGTACTTC.

The genes are TRBV19 and TRBJ2-2; 8 bases match TRBD1. Trimming took 9 bases from V and 8 from J; bases not matched to a gene: 8. Germline assignment: CDR1 LNHDA and CDR2 SQIVND (reference sequence). This CDR3 has 13 residues. The CDR3 is CASHPDRAGELFF. Here the CDR3 DNA reads TGTGCCAGCCACCCGGACAGGGCGGGGGAGCTGTTTTTT. Based on the CDR3 plus reference TRBV19 and TRBJ2-2, the full variable domain is DGGITQSPKYLFRKEGQNVTLSCEQNLNHDAMYWYRQDPGQGLRLIYYSQIVNDFQKGDIAEGYSVSREKKESFPLTVTSAQKNPTAFYLCASHPDRAGELFFGEGSRLTVL.

The gene calls are TRBV5-8 and TRBJ2-7; a possible D gene is TRBD1 (6 bases). The V gene's germline CDR1 is SGHTS and CDR2 YDEGEE. Trimming pared 1 base from V and 7 bases from J, leaving 12 bases between. This CDR3 is built from 13 residues. The CDR3 loop is CASSLMGAGEQYF. In nucleotides, the CDR3 is TGTGCCAGCAGCTTGATGGGGGCAGGAGAGCAGTACTTC.

The chain joins TRBV4-2 to TRBJ2-7, with D hard to call. Per the germline V gene, CDR1 is LGHNA and CDR2 is YNFKEQ. The CDR3 contains 15 residues. V was cut by 0 bases and J by 0 bases, with 9 bases left in between. The CDR3 protein is CASSQDPVNSYEQYF. The CDR3 DNA follows: TGTGCCAGCAGCCAAGATCCGGTCAACTCCTACGAGCAGTACTTC.

V is TRBV12-5 and J is TRBJ1-3, with a weak D call TRBD1 (5 bases). Trimming took off 0 bases at V and 0 bases at J, with 12 bases between the two ends. The germline gives CDR1 LGHNT, CDR2 FRNRAP. The CDR3 sequence is 17 residues long. The CDR3, as DNA: TGTGCTAGTGGTTTGGTACTCGGGACTAACTCTGGAAACACCATATATTTT. This encodes CASGLVLGTNSGNTIYF. The variable domain in full, completed from reference TRBV12-5 and TRBJ1-3, reads DARVTQTPRHKVTEMGQEVTMRCQPILGHNTVFWYRQTMMQGLELLAYFRNRAPLDDSGMPKDRFSAEMPDATLATLKIQPSEPRDSAVYFCASGLVLGTNSGNTIYFGEGSWLTVV.

This clone appeared a few times. The chain employs TRBV4-2 and TRBJ1-1, with D uncertain. V gave up 6 bases and J gave up 1 base, with 15 bases separating them. The CDR3 runs 15 residues. Germline V gene sequence: CDR1 LGHNA, CDR2 YNFKEQ. In nucleotides, the CDR3 is TGTGCCAGCAGACTCACGGTGACACCGAACACTGAAGCTTTCTTT. Protein sequence: CASRLTVTPNTEAFF.

This clone appeared a few times. The J gene is TRBJ1-6, the V gene TRBV2; TRBD1 matches 7 bases. The CDR3 is made up of 16 amino acids. Germline CDR1 reads SNHLY; CDR2 reads FYNNEI. Trimming took 7 bases from V and 7 from J; bases not matched to a gene: 13. CDR3 nucleotide sequence: TGTGCCAGCACTAGTAACCCCCCAGGGGGGAATTCACCCCTCCACTTT. Translation: CASTSNPPGGNSPLHF.

The chain combines TRBV5-6 with TRBJ1-1, with 9 bases that match TRBD1. Per the germline V gene, CDR1 is SGHDT and CDR2 is YYEEEE. This CDR3 contains 16 residues. Trimming at V came to 0 bases and at J to 6 bases, leaving 9 bases not matched to a gene. The CDR3 nucleotides read TGTGCCAGCAGCTTGGCAGGGACAGGGAGAATCGCTGAAGCTTTCTTT. Translation: CASSLAGTGRIAEAFF. Filled out from reference TRBV5-6 and TRBJ1-1, the complete variable domain reads DAGVTQSPTHLIKTRGQQVTLRCSPKSGHDTVSWYQQALGQGPQFIFQYYEEEERQRGNFPDRFSGHQFPNYSSELNVNALLLGDSALYLCASSLAGTGRIAEAFFGQGTRLTVV.